This T cell receptor beta chain was recorded in a study of blood T cell repertoires in COVID-19. Study details: COVID-19 samples from acute and convalescent phases originated in the United States, Italy and Spain. PBMCs, B-cell-depleted T cells, or T cells were the source of the cDNA or gDNA that made up the material.

How the authors handled the data: Researchers report that nucleated cell counts were estimated from reference gene primer amplification. Data came from immunoSEQ multiplex PCR; TCRdb stores just in-frame clones and leaves some out. The DNA gave D and trimming, while V, J and clone size come from that table. Here the sample spans a few hundred thousand clones, 75% to 90% being singletons. The cohort comprised adults aged about 18 to 100 years residing in some 24 US areas. This CDR3 has 15 amino acids. J was trimmed by 4 bases and V by 2 bases; bases with no gene match: 7. Germline CDR1 and CDR2: SGDLS and YYNGEE.

The TCR originated in a man between 18 and 29 years old who had recovered from COVID-19. The material sequenced was PBMCs or T cells enriched from blood (not recorded which). The chain is built from TRBV9 and TRBJ2-3; 7 bases are shared with TRBD1. In nucleotides, the CDR3 is TGTGCCAGCAGCGTCCAGGGGGTTGGGGCAGATACGCAGTATTTT. Residues: CASSVQGVGADTQYF.